Following are 4 T cell receptor beta chains from one sample sequenced in a study of OX40 agonist ivuxolimab in advanced cancers. The protocol was immunoSEQ multiplex PCR, while the TCRdb copy is restricted to in-frame clones and leaves out a portion. The table includes about 81,000 clones, approximately 79% detected once. Sample: CD4+ or CD8+ T cells sorted from blood, taken in a trial of the OX40 agonist ivuxolimab. The receptors come from an adult with an advanced solid tumor such as melanoma, head and neck, liver or kidney cancer.

The rearrangement links TRBV7-2 to TRBJ1-5; TRBD1 might be the D (6 bases). Trimming shortened V by 5 bases and J by 3 bases, and 14 bases separated the two germline ends. The CDR3 is made up of 15 amino acids. CDR1 SGHTA and CDR2 FQGNSA come from the germline V gene. The CDR3 reads CASSAKTGHNQPQHF. The CDR3 region has the DNA TGTGCCAGCAGCGCCAAAACAGGGCACAATCAGCCCCAGCATTTT.

This chain links TRBV7-8 with TRBJ2-5, with 7 nucleotides matching TRBD2. V trimming: 5 bases; J trimming: 2 bases; junction bases outside the gene matches: 11. This CDR3 comprises 16 residues. The germline CDR1 and CDR2 sequences are SGHVS and FQNEAQ. This CDR3 is CASSTGGLPGQETQYF. As DNA, the CDR3 is TGTGCCAGCAGCACCGGGGGACTACCAGGGCAAGAGACCCAGTACTTC.

This clone was counted many times. This chain links TRBV27 with TRBJ1-2; no clear D. The CDR3 totals 14 residues. Trimming shortened V by 6 bases and J by 0 bases, and 11 bases separated the two germline ends. Germline V gives CDR1 MNHEY, CDR2 SMNVEV (reference sequence). CDR3 residues: CASRGGIPNYGYTF. In DNA form, the CDR3 reads TGTGCCAGCAGGGGCGGGATTCCTAACTATGGCTACACCTTC.

The chain carries TRBV19 and TRBJ2-7; 10 bases agree with TRBD2. Germline V gene lookup returns CDR1 LNHDA and CDR2 SQIVND (reference sequence). Trimming at V came to 5 bases and at J to 1 base, leaving 2 bases not matched to a gene. The CDR3 sequence is 14 residues long. This CDR3 reads CASSASGSSYEQYF. In DNA form, the CDR3 reads TGTGCCAGTAGTGCTAGCGGGAGTTCCTACGAGCAGTACTTC.